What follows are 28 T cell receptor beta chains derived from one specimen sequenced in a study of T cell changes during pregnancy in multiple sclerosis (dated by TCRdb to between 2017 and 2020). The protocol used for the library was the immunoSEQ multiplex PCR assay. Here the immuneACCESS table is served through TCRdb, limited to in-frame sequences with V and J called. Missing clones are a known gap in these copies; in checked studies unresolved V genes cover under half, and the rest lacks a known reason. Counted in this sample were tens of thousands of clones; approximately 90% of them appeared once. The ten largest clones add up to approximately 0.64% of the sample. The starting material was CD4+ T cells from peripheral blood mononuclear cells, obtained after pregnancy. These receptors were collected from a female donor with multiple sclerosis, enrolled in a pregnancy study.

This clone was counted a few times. Here the CDR3 reads CASSWTGPGNTIYF. In nucleotides, the CDR3 is TGTGCCAGCAGCTGGACAGGGCCTGGAAACACCATATATTTT. This chain uses TRBV7-9 with TRBJ1-3; 8 bases agree with TRBD1. V shed 4 bases, J shed 2 bases, and the junction held 1 base outside the gene matches. The germline gives CDR1 SEHNR, CDR2 FQNEAQ (reference sequence). The CDR3 extends over 14 amino acids.

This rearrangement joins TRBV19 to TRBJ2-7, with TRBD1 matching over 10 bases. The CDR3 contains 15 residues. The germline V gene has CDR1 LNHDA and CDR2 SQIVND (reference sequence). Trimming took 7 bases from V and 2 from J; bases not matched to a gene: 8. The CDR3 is CASMEDRGVPYEQYF. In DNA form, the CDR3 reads TGTGCCAGTATGGAGGACAGGGGGGTACCCTACGAGCAGTACTTC.

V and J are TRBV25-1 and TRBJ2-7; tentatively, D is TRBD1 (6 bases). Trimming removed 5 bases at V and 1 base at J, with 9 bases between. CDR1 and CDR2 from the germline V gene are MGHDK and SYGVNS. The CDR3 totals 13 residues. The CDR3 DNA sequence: TGTGCCAGCAGTTCGGGACATTCCTACGAGCAGTACTTC. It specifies CASSSGHSYEQYF.

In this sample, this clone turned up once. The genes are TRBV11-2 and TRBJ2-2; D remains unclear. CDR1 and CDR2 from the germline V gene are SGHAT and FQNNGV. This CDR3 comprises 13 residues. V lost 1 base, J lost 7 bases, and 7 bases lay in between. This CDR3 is CASSLAFLGELFF. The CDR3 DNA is TGTGCCAGCAGCTTAGCTTTCCTCGGGGAGCTGTTTTTT.

In nucleotides, the CDR3 is TGTGCCAGGGGGGGACAGGGGAACACCGGGGAGCTGTTTTTT. As protein: CARGGQGNTGELFF. J is TRBJ2-2 and V is TRBV6-1, with 9 positions matching TRBD1. J gave up 1 base and V 9 bases, and 3 bases lay outside the gene matches. This CDR3 spans 14 amino acids. The germline V gene encodes CDR1 MNHNS and CDR2 SASEGT.

In DNA, the CDR3 is TGTGCCACCAGCAGCGGACAGAATTTGGGTCAGCCCCAGCATTTT. Its translation: CATSSGQNLGQPQHF. The V and J genes are TRBV15 and TRBJ1-5; the D gene is possibly TRBD1 (6 bases). Germline V lookup: CDR1 LNHNV, CDR2 YYDKDF (reference sequence). Trimming shortened V by 3 bases and J by 6 bases, and 15 bases separated the two germline ends. The CDR3 consists of 15 residues.

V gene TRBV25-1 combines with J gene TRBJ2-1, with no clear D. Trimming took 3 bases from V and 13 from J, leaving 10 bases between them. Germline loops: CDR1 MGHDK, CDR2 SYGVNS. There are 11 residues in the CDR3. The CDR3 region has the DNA TGTGCCAGCAGTGAGGGTGGGCAACAGTTCTTC. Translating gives CASSEGGQQFF.

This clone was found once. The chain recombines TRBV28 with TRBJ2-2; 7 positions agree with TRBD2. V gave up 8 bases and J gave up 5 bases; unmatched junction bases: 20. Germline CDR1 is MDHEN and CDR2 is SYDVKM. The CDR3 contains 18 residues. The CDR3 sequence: CASPSESQREAGTGELFF. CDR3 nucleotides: TGTGCCAGCCCAAGTGAATCCCAACGGGAGGCGGGGACCGGGGAGCTGTTTTTT. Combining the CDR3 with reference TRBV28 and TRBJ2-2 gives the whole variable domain DVKVTQSSRYLVKRTGEKVFLECVQDMDHENMFWYRQDPGLGLRLIYFSYDVKMKEKGDIPEGYSVSREKKERFSLILESASTNQTSMYLCASPSESQREAGTGELFFGEGSRLTVL.

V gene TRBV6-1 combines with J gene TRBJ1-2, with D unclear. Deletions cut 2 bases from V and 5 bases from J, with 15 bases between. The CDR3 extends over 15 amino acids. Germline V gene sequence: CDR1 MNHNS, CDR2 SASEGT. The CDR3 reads CASSEPQVGSYGYTF. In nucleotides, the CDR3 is TGTGCCAGCAGTGAACCCCAGGTCGGCTCTTATGGCTACACCTTC.

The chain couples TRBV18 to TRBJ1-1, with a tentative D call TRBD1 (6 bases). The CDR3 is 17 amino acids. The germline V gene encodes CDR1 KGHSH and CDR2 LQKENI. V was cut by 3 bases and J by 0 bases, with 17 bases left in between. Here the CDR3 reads CASSPTGPNIMNTEAFF. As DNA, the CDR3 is TGTGCCAGCTCACCCACAGGGCCAAACATCATGAACACTGAAGCTTTCTTT.

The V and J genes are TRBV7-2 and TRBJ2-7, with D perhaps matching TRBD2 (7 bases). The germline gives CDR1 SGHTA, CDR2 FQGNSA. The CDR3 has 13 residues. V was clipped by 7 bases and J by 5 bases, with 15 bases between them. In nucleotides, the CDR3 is TGTGCCAGCACCACGGGGGGCCGCAACGAGCAGTACTTC. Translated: CASTTGGRNEQYF.

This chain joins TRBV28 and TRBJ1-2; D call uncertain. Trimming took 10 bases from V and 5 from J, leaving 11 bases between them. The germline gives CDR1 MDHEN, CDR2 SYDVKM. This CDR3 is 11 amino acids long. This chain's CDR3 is CAIQVGYGYTF. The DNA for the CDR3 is TGTGCCATTCAAGTCGGGTATGGCTACACCTTC.

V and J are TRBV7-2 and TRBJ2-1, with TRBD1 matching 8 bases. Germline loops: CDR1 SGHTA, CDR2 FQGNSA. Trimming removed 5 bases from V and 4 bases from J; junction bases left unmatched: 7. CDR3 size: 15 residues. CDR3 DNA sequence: TGTGCCAGCAGCCGACGACAGGGGCCATACAATGAGCAGTTCTTC. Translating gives CASSRRQGPYNEQFF.

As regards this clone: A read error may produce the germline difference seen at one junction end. The DNA for the CDR3 is TGTGCTAGCAGCCCGCTTGGGGCCCCTAATGAAAAACTGTTTTTT. Its protein is CASSPLGAPNEKLFF. The V call is TRBV7-7, the J call TRBJ1-4, with D possibly TRBD1 on 5 matching bases. CDR1 and CDR2 from the germline V gene are SSHAT and FNYEAQ (reference sequence). CDR3 length: 15 residues. Based on the CDR3 plus reference TRBV7-7 and TRBJ1-4, the full variable domain is GAGVSQSPRYKVTKRGQDVTLRCDPISSHATLYWYQQALGQGPEFLTYFNYEAQPDKSGLPSDRFSAERPEGSISTLTIQRTEQRDSAMYRCASSPLGAPNEKLFFGSGTQLSVL.

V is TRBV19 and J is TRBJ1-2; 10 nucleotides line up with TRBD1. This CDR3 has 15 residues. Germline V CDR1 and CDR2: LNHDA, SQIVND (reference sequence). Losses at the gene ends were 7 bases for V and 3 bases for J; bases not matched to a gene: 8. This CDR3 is CASTPGTGVYYGYTF. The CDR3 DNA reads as TGTGCCAGTACCCCAGGGACAGGGGTATACTATGGCTACACCTTC.

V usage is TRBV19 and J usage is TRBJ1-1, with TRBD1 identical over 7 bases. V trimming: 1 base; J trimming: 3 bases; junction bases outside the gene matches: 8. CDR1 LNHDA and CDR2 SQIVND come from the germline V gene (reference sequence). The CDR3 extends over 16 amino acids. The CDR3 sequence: CASSIVPLTGYTEAFF. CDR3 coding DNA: TGTGCCAGTAGTATAGTGCCCCTGACAGGGTACACTGAAGCTTTCTTT.

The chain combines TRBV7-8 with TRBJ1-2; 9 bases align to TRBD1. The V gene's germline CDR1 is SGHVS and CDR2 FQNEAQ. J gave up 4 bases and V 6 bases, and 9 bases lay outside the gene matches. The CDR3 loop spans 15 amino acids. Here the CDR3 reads CASSPALQGAYGYTF. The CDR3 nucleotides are TGTGCCAGCAGTCCAGCACTACAGGGGGCCTATGGCTACACCTTC. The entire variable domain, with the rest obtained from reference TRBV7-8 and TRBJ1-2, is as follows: GAGVSQSPRYKVAKRGQDVALRCDPISGHVSLFWYQQALGQGPEFLTYFQNEAQLDKSGLPSDRFFAERPEGSVSTLKIQRTQQEDSAVYLCASSPALQGAYGYTFGSGTRLTVV.

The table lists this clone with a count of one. In DNA form, the CDR3 reads TGTGCCAGCAGTCCCGAAGGGGCCCTTAACTATGGCTACACCTTC. This sequence encodes CASSPEGALNYGYTF. The chain combines TRBV6-5 with TRBJ1-2; tentatively, D is TRBD1 (5 bases). V was cut by 5 bases and J by 1 base, with 14 bases left in between. The germline CDR1 and CDR2 sequences are MNHEY and SVGAGI. This CDR3 is 15 amino acids long.

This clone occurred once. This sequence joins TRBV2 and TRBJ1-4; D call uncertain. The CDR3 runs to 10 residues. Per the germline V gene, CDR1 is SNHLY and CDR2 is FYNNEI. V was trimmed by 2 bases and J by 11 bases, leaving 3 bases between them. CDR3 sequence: CASSEQKLFF. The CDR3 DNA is TGTGCCAGCAGTGAACAGAAACTGTTTTTT.

CDR3 nucleotides: TGTGCCAGCAGCTTACGACAGAACACCGGGGAGCTGTTTTTT. Encoded protein: CASSLRQNTGELFF. The chain uses TRBV7-6 and TRBJ2-2; the D is unclear. Germline CDR1 is SGHVS and CDR2 is FNYEAQ. The CDR3 is 14 residues long. V gave up 2 bases and J gave up 1 base, with 5 bases separating them.

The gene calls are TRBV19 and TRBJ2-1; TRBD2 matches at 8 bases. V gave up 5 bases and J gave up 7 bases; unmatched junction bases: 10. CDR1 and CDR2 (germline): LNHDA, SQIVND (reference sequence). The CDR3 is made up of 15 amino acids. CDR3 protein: CASSGERGLLNEQFF. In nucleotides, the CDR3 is TGTGCCAGTAGTGGGGAGCGGGGGCTCCTTAATGAGCAGTTCTTC.

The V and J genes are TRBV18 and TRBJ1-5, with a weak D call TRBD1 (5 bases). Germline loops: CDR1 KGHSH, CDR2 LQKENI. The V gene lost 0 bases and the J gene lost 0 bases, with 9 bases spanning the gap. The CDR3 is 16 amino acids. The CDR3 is CASSPPGTYSNQPQHF. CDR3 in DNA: TGTGCCAGCTCACCACCCGGGACTTATAGCAATCAGCCCCAGCATTTT.

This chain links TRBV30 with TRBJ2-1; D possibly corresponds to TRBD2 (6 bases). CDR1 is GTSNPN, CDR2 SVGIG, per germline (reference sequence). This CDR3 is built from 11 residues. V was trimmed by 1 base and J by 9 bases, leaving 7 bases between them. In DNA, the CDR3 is TGTGCCTGGAGTGGGGGAGGTGAGCAGTTCTTC. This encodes CAWSGGGEQFF.

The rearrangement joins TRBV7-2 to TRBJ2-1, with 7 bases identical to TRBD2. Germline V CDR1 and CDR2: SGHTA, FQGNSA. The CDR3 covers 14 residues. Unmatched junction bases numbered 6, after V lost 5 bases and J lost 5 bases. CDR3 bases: TGTGCCAGCAGCCGTCCGGGGGGTCACAATGAGCAGTTCTTC. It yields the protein CASSRPGGHNEQFF. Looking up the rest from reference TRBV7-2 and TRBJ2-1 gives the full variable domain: GAGVSQSPSNKVTEKGKDVELRCDPISGHTALYWYRQSLGQGLEFLIYFQGNSAPDKSGLPSDRFSAERTGGSVSTLTIQRTQQEDSAVYLCASSRPGGHNEQFFGPGTRLTVL.

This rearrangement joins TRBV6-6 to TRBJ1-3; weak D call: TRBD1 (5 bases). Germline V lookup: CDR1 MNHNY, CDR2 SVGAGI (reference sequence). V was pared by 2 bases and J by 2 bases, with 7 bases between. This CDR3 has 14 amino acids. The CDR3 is CASSYGGTGNTIYF. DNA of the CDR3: TGTGCCAGCAGTTACGGGGGGACTGGAAACACCATATATTTT.

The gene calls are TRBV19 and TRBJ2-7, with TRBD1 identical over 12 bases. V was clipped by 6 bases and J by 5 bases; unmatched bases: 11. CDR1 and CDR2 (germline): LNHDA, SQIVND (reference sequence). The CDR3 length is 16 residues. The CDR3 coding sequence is TGTGCCAGTAGGCTAGCCGGGACAGGGGGCTTGGACGAGCAGTACTTC. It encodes CASRLAGTGGLDEQYF.

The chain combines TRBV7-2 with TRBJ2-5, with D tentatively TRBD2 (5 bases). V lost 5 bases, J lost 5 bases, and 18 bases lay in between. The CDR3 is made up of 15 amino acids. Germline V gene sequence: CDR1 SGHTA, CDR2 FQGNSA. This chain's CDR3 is CASSQLVSPAETQYF. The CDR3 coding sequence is TGTGCCAGCAGCCAACTAGTGAGCCCCGCGGAGACCCAGTACTTC.

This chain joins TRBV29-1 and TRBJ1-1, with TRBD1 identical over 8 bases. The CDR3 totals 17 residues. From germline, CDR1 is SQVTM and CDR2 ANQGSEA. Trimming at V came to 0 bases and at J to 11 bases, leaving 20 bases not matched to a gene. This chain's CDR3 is CSVEDPFAPGQAIGAFF. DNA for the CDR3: TGCAGCGTTGAAGATCCCTTCGCCCCGGGACAGGCGATTGGGGCTTTCTTT.